This TCR beta chain was identified in a study of cytomegalovirus exposure and HLA in healthy donors. CDR3 length: 14 residues. Looked up from germline, CDR1 is SGHRS and CDR2 is YFSETQ. V lost 7 bases, J lost 0 bases, and 14 bases lay in between. Study-wide findings and caveats: Investigators reported 150 to 200 TCR beta chains as tied to cytomegalovirus.

This clone was observed a handful of times. Its antigen is unknown. PCR was performed using 60 Vbeta and 13 Jbeta primers. Authors' data handling: As a later analysis found, there were 80 million or so unique TCR beta chains, of which around 10 million were shared. Sequenced by immunoSEQ multiplex PCR; TCRdb stores in-frame clones only, minus some. V and J calls and clone size are copied from that table; D and trimming were computed from the DNA. The data show approximately 130,000 clones, with 75% to 90% seen just once and 6.7% held by the top ten. The chain combines TRBV5-1 with TRBJ2-7; weak D call: TRBD1 (8 bases). This receptor was taken from a woman in her 30s in good health and CMV-seropositive. The sample taken for sequencing was PBMCs. CDR3 amino acids: CASGGGTGSYEQYF. The CDR3 DNA is TGCGCCAGCGGGGGGGGGACAGGCTCCTACGAGCAGTACTTC.